This record concerns one T cell receptor beta chain sequence. Its antigen is still unknown. CDR3 length equals 15 residues. The germline gives CDR1 LGHNT, CDR2 FRNRAP. The V end was cut by 5 bases, the J end by 6 bases, with 17 bases between. With molecular barcodes, quantitative 5'-RACE was used to make the TCR beta libraries. TCRdb ran MiXCR on the 5' RACE reads and lists one entry per CDR3 protein. The sample has approximately 150,000 distinct CDR3 sequences; about 15% are singletons. The data were taken from a study of CD8 T cells in ankylosing spondylitis. Whole-study results and caveats: It appeared that ankylosing spondylitis blood was characterized by a TCR beta motif of about 8 highly homologous variants. The authors reported significant enrichment of disease-linked clones in matched ankylosing spondylitis synovial fluid.

This sequence originates from a male donor with ankylosing spondylitis. The sequenced sample consisted of blood, either unsorted or a sorted T cell fraction (not recorded which). The chain links TRBV12-5 to TRBJ1-5; perhaps TRBD1 as D (5 bases). The CDR3 region has the DNA TGTGCTAGTGGTCTCCCCGCGGGGGGTGGTCAGCCCCAGCATTTT. It yields the protein CASGLPAGGGQPQHF.